The next 25 T cell receptor beta chains were all read from a single sample in a study of blood T cell repertoires in COVID-19. Libraries were prepared by immunoSEQ multiplex PCR; TCRdb keeps only in-frame clonotypes and omits some of them. This sample has about 320,000 clones, with under 95% found just once. The specimen was PBMCs or T cells enriched from blood (not recorded which). These receptors were obtained from a man aged 55 to 70 who had recovered from COVID-19.

The genes are TRBV5-8 and TRBJ1-2; TRBD1 matches at 8 bases. The CDR3 has 14 residues. CDR1 SGHTS and CDR2 YDEGEE come from the germline V gene. The V gene end was trimmed by 4 bases and the J gene end by 8 bases; junction bases not matched to a gene: 10. The CDR3 DNA follows: TGTGCCAGCAGCCTCAGGGGGCGCGAGTTGGGCTACACCTTC. This sequence encodes CASSLRGRELGYTF. Filled out from reference TRBV5-8 and TRBJ1-2, the complete variable domain reads EAGVTQSPTHLIKTRGQQATLRCSPISGHTSVYWYQQALGLGLQFLLWYDEGEERNRGNFPPRFSGRQFPNYSSELNVNALELEDSALYLCASSLRGRELGYTFGSGTRLTVV.

The table lists this clone with a count of one. This chain connects TRBV30 to TRBJ1-6; perhaps TRBD1 as D (6 bases). Germline lookup yields CDR1 GTSNPN and CDR2 SVGIG (reference sequence). Trimming took 5 bases from V and 4 from J, leaving 15 bases between them. This CDR3 region has 15 residues. The CDR3 DNA sequence: TGTGCCTGGGAACGGGGGGGGCCGTATAATTCACCCCTCCACTTT. Translated, it gives CAWERGGPYNSPLHF.

The CDR3 sequence: CASGRTLDEQYF. CDR3 nucleotide sequence: TGTGCCAGCGGCCGGACTCTCGACGAGCAGTACTTC. The V gene is TRBV7-2, the J gene TRBJ2-7; a possible D gene is TRBD2 (5 bases). CDR1 and CDR2 (germline): SGHTA, FQGNSA. The CDR3 sequence is 12 residues long. V lost 8 bases, J lost 5 bases, and 13 bases lay in between.

This clone was picked up one time. The genes are TRBV2 and TRBJ2-3; the match to TRBD2 covers 7 bases. V shed 10 bases, J shed 3 bases, and the junction held 19 bases outside the gene matches. Germline V lookup: CDR1 SNHLY, CDR2 FYNNEI. The length of the CDR3 is 17 residues. The CDR3 nucleotides read TGTGCCACCCTGCCCCCTTCAGTAGCGGGTCCTACAGATACGCAGTATTTT. It yields the protein CATLPPSVAGPTDTQYF.

The rearrangement uses TRBV7-9 and TRBJ2-2; a possible D gene is TRBD1 (5 bases). The germline gives CDR1 SEHNR, CDR2 FQNEAQ (reference sequence). This CDR3 has 13 amino acids. Trimming removed 2 bases at V and 6 bases at J, with 7 bases between. The CDR3 DNA follows: TGTGCCAGCAGCTTATCAGGGCCCGGGGAGCTGTTTTTT. Its translation: CASSLSGPGELFF.

The chain is built from TRBV6-5 and TRBJ1-6; TRBD1 matches at 7 bases. With V trimmed by 3 bases and J by 9 bases, 8 bases remained unmatched. In germline, CDR1 is MNHEY, CDR2 SVGAGI. The CDR3 consists of 15 residues. In nucleotides, the CDR3 is TGTGCCAGCAGTTATTCCGGACAGGATACTTCACCCCTCCACTTT. This codes for CASSYSGQDTSPLHF.

In this sample, this clone turned up once. V usage is TRBV6-4 and J usage is TRBJ2-2; no clear D gene. V was shortened by 4 bases and J by 0 bases, with 3 bases between the two germline ends. This CDR3 contains 13 residues. Germline CDR1 reads MRHNA; CDR2 reads SNTAGT. Here the CDR3 DNA reads TGTGCCAGCAGTGCGGCGAACACCGGGGAGCTGTTTTTT. This sequence encodes CASSAANTGELFF.

The V call is TRBV19, the J call TRBJ1-2; TRBD1 might be the D (6 bases). Between the trimmed V and J ends, which lost 2 bases and 0 bases, there was a span of 16 bases. CDR3 length equals 17 residues. The germline V gene has CDR1 LNHDA and CDR2 SQIVND (reference sequence). The CDR3 DNA sequence: TGTGCCAGTAGTATACGAACAGGGTCCTCAGCTAACTATGGCTACACCTTC. It specifies CASSIRTGSSANYGYTF.

The chain couples TRBV10-3 to TRBJ2-5, with 8 positions matching TRBD1. Losses at the gene ends were 6 bases for V and 4 bases for J; bases not matched to a gene: 7. The germline V gene has CDR1 ENHRY and CDR2 SYGVKD. The CDR3 runs to 14 residues. CDR3 region: CAIRPDRDGETQYF. The CDR3 bases are TGTGCCATCAGACCGGACAGGGATGGAGAGACCCAGTACTTC.

V gene TRBV3-1 (or the pseudogene TRBV3-2) combines with J gene TRBJ1-2; perhaps TRBD1 as D (5 bases). Trimming removed 0 bases from V and 8 bases from J, with 13 bases in between. CDR3 size: 14 residues. Germline CDR1 reads LGHDT; CDR2 reads YNNKEL (reference sequence). The CDR3 nucleotides are TGTGCCAGCAGCCAAGACTGGGGGACTAGGGGCTACACCTTC. It yields the protein CASSQDWGTRGYTF.

The rearrangement links TRBV7-3 to TRBJ2-3; TRBD2 is a possible D gene (7 bases). This CDR3 is built from 14 residues. Trimming removed 4 bases at V and 6 bases at J, with 14 bases between. Germline lookup yields CDR1 SGHTA and CDR2 FQGTGA. The CDR3 loop reads CASSWGGARDTQYF. CDR3 sequence (DNA): TGTGCCAGCAGCTGGGGGGGCGCCCGGGATACGCAGTATTTT.

This clone was detected once. The chain couples TRBV19 to TRBJ2-2; D is uncertain. CDR3 size: 13 residues. V was clipped by 3 bases and J by 8 bases, with 10 bases between them. Germline CDR1 LNHDA, CDR2 SQIVND (reference sequence). The CDR3 sequence is CASSISIRGELFF. CDR3 bases: TGTGCCAGTAGTATTTCGATCCGGGGGGAGCTGTTTTTT.

This rearrangement joins TRBV24-1 to TRBJ1-1; D uncertain. V shed 5 bases and J shed 11 bases, with 11 bases lying between them. Germline CDR1 reads KGHDR; CDR2 reads SFDVKD. The CDR3 has 11 residues. As DNA, the CDR3 is TGTGCCACCAGTGGTGACCGGGAGGCTTTCTTT. Protein product: CATSGDREAFF.

The V call is TRBV9, the J call TRBJ2-1; TRBD2 matches at 7 bases. The V segment lost 4 bases and the J segment 5 bases; nucleotides outside the gene matches: 6. CDR1 and CDR2 from the germline V gene are SGDLS and YYNGEE. This CDR3 spans 14 amino acids. CDR3 DNA: TGTGCCAGCAGCCCTAGGGGACTAAACAATGAGCAGTTCTTC. It encodes CASSPRGLNNEQFF.

The chain employs TRBV6-5 and TRBJ1-6, with TRBD1 as a possible D gene (6 bases). The CDR3 spans 12 residues. Per the germline V gene, CDR1 is MNHEY and CDR2 is SVGAGI. The ends were cut back, 9 bases at V and 10 bases at J, with 13 bases in the middle. The CDR3 reads CASYSGGSPLHF. DNA of the CDR3: TGTGCCAGTTACTCGGGGGGCTCACCCCTCCACTTT.

The rearrangement links TRBV3-1 (or the pseudogene TRBV3-2) to TRBJ1-2, with a tentative D call TRBD1 (5 bases). Between the trimmed V and J ends, which lost 4 bases and 5 bases, there was a span of 11 bases. The germline V gene encodes CDR1 LGHDT and CDR2 YNNKEL (reference sequence). The CDR3 is 13 amino acids. CDR3 coding DNA: TGTGCCAGCAGCCCTCGGGGGGAGTATGGCTACACCTTC. Its translation is CASSPRGEYGYTF.

This sequence joins TRBV6-4 and TRBJ2-7, with 8 bases lining up with TRBD2. CDR3 size: 14 residues. Germline V gives CDR1 MRHNA, CDR2 SNTAGT. Trimming took 4 bases from V and 2 from J; bases not matched to a gene: 4. This CDR3 is CASSGGGRTYEQYF. For the CDR3, the DNA is TGTGCCAGCAGTGGCGGGGGGCGAACCTACGAGCAGTACTTC.

J is TRBJ2-1 and V is TRBV2, with TRBD2 matching 11 bases. This CDR3 region has 17 residues. V trimming: 2 bases; J trimming: 8 bases; junction bases outside the gene matches: 11. The V gene's germline CDR1 is SNHLY and CDR2 FYNNEI. DNA of the CDR3: TGTGCCAGCAGTGAACTTCCTAGACTAGCGGGGAGGGATGAGCAGTTCTTC. It translates to CASSELPRLAGRDEQFF.

This chain links TRBV25-1 with TRBJ2-1; D uncertain. The germline gives CDR1 MGHDK, CDR2 SYGVNS. Trimming shortened V by 2 bases and J by 0 bases, and 8 bases separated the two germline ends. The CDR3 is 15 amino acids. DNA of the CDR3: TGTGCCAGCAGTGAAGCCGGTAGCTCCTACAATGAGCAGTTCTTC. Its translation is CASSEAGSSYNEQFF.

The J gene is TRBJ1-2, the V gene TRBV27; 7 bases align to TRBD1. CDR1 MNHEY and CDR2 SMNVEV come from the germline V gene (reference sequence). This CDR3 contains 17 residues. V was pared by 0 bases and J by 6 bases, with 13 bases of the junction left unmatched. CDR3 sequence (DNA): TGTGCCAGCAGTTTATCTCCCCAGACAGGGAAGACGGATGGCTACACCTTC. As protein: CASSLSPQTGKTDGYTF.

The chain is built from TRBV7-2 and TRBJ2-4, with TRBD2 identical over 9 bases. The CDR3 is made up of 16 amino acids. V was clipped by 1 base and J by 4 bases; unmatched bases: 5. The V gene's germline CDR1 is SGHTA and CDR2 FQGNSA. The CDR3 reads CASSLGAGGLKNIQYF. The CDR3 coding sequence is TGTGCCAGCAGCTTAGGAGCGGGGGGCCTTAAAAACATTCAGTACTTC.

J is TRBJ2-7 and V is TRBV5-6, with D hard to call. Germline-derived CDR1 and CDR2 are SGHDT and YYEEEE. The length of the CDR3 is 14 residues. The V end lost 0 bases, the J end lost 3 bases, and 10 bases lay between the germline ends. DNA of the CDR3: TGTGCCAGCAGCTTGGTTGGTTCTAGCTACGAGCAGTACTTC. It is translated as CASSLVGSSYEQYF.

V usage is TRBV27 and J usage is TRBJ1-1, with D hard to call. V was cut by 0 bases and J by 6 bases, with 11 bases left in between. There are 14 residues in the CDR3. Germline V gene data show CDR1 as MNHEY and CDR2 as SMNVEV (reference sequence). The CDR3 DNA follows: TGTGCCAGCAGTTTATCGTATTGGGCGCCTGAAGCTTTCTTT. This gives the protein CASSLSYWAPEAFF.

This clone appeared a few times. The V gene is TRBV15, the J gene TRBJ2-5; D might be TRBD1 (5 bases). The length of the CDR3 is 15 residues. Looked up from germline, CDR1 is LNHNV and CDR2 is YYDKDF (reference sequence). The V gene lost 0 bases and the J gene lost 2 bases, with 10 bases spanning the gap. CDR3 coding DNA: TGTGCCACCAGCAGAGATGGGGCAGATCAAGAGACCCAGTACTTC. It encodes CATSRDGADQETQYF.

The chain recombines TRBV28 with TRBJ2-3; D is perhaps TRBD2 (7 bases). Germline V gene data show CDR1 as MDHEN and CDR2 as SYDVKM. This CDR3 region has 14 residues. V was pared by 5 bases and J by 10 bases, with 19 bases between. The CDR3 here is CASSGGGAPNPQYF. As DNA, the CDR3 is TGTGCCAGCAGTGGTGGGGGGGCACCGAACCCGCAGTATTTT.